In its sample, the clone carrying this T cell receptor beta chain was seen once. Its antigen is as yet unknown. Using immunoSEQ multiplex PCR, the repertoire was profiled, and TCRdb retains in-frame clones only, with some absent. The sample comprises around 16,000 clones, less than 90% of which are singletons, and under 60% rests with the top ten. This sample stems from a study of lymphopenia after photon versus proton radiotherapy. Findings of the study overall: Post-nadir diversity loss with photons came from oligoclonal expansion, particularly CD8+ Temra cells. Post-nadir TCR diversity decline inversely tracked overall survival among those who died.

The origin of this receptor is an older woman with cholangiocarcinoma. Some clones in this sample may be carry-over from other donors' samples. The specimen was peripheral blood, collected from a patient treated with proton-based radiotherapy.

CDR3 region: CASSFSAAVPYEQYF. Written as DNA, the CDR3 is TGTGCCAGCAGCTTTTCCGCGGCGGTCCCCTACGAGCAGTACTTC. The chain combines TRBV7-6 with TRBJ2-7; D remains ambiguous. The germline V and J ends were trimmed by 3 bases and 2 bases, with 14 bases remaining between them. The CDR3 sequence is 15 residues long. Germline loops: CDR1 SGHVS, CDR2 FNYEAQ.